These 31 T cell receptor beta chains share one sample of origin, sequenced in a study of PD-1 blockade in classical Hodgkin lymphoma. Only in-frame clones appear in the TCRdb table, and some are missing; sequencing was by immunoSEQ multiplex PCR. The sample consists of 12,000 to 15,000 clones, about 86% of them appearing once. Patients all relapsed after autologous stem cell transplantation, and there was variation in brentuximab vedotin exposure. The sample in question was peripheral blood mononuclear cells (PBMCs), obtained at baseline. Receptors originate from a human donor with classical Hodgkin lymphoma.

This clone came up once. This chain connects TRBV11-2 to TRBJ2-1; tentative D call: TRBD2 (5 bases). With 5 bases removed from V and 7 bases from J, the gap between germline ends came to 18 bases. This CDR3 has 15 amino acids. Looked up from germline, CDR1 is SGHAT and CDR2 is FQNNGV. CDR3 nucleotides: TGTGCCAGCAGCCCCCAGTCGATGAGGGAGAATGAGCAGTTCTTC. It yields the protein CASSPQSMRENEQFF.

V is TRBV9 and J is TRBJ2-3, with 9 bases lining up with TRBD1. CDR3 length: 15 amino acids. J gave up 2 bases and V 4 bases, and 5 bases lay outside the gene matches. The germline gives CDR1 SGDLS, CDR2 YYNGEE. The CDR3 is CASSLRDRDTDTQYF. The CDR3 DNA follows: TGTGCCAGCAGCCTGCGGGACAGGGACACAGATACGCAGTATTTT.

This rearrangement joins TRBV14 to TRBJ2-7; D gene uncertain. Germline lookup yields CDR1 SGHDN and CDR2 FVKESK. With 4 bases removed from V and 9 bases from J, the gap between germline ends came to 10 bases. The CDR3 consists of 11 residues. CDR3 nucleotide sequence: TGTGCCAGCAGCCCTGGACCTGTGCAGTACTTC. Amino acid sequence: CASSPGPVQYF.

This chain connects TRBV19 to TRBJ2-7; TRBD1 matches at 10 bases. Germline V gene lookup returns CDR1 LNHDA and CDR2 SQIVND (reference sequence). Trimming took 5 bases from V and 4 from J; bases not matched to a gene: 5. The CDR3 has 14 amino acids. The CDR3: CASSPGTGEYEQYF. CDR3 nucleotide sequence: TGTGCCAGTAGTCCCGGGACAGGGGAATACGAGCAGTACTTC.

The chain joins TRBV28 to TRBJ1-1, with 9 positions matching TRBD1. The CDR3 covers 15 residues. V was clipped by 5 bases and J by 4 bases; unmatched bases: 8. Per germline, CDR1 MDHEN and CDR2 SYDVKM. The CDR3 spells CASSVYPQGATEAFF. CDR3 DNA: TGTGCCAGCAGTGTCTACCCACAGGGGGCCACTGAAGCTTTCTTT.

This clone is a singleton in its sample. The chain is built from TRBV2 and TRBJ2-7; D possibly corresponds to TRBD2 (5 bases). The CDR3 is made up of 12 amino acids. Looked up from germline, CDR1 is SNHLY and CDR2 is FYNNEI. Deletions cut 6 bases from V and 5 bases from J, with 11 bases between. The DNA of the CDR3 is TGTGCCAGCAGCGTAGGGAGAGACGAGCAGTACTTC. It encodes CASSVGRDEQYF.

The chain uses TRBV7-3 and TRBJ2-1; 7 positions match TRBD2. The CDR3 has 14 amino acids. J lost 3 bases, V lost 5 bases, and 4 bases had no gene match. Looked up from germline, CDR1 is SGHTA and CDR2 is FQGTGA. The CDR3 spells CASSVSGNYNEQFF. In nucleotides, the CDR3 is TGTGCCAGCAGCGTGAGCGGGAACTACAATGAGCAGTTCTTC.

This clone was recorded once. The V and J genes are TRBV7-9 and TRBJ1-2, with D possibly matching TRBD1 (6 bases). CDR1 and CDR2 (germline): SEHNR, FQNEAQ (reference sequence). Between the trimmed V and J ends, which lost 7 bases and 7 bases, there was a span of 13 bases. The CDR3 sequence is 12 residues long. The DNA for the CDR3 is TGTGCCAGCACGGCAGGGGCGCTTGGCTACACCTTC. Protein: CASTAGALGYTF.

Here the CDR3 reads CASTSTLYSNQPQHF. CDR3 sequence (DNA): TGTGCCAGTACCTCGACACTTTATAGCAATCAGCCCCAGCATTTT. This sequence joins TRBV19 and TRBJ1-5; no clear D gene. The V end was cut by 7 bases, the J end by 0 bases, with 13 bases between. CDR3 size: 15 residues. CDR1 is LNHDA and CDR2 is SQIVND in the germline V gene (reference sequence). Combining the CDR3 with reference TRBV19 and TRBJ1-5 gives the whole variable domain DGGITQSPKYLFRKEGQNVTLSCEQNLNHDAMYWYRQDPGQGLRLIYYSQIVNDFQKGDIAEGYSVSREKKESFPLTVTSAQKNPTAFYLCASTSTLYSNQPQHFGDGTRLSIL.

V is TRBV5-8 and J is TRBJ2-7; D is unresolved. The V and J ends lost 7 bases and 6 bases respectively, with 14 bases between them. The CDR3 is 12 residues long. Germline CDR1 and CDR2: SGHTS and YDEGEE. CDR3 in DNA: TGTGCCAGCCGATGGCGGAAGGGCGAGCAGTACTTC. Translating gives CASRWRKGEQYF.

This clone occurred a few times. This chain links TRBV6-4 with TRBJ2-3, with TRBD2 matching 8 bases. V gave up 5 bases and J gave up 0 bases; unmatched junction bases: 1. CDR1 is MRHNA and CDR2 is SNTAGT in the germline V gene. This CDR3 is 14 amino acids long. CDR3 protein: CASSLAGSTDTQYF. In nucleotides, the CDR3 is TGTGCCAGCAGTTTAGCGGGGAGCACAGATACGCAGTATTTT.

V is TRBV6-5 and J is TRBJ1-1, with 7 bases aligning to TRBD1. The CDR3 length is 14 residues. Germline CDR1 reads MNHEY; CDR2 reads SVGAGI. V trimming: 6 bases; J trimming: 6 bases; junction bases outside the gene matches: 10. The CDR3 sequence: CASSPLDRAAEAFF. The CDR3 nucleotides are TGTGCCAGCAGCCCACTCGACAGGGCGGCTGAAGCTTTCTTT.

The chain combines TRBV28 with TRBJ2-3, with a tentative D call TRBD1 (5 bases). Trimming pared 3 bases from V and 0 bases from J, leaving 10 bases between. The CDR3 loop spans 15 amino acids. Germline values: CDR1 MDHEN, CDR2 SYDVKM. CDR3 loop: CASSFGAASTDTQYF. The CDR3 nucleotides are TGTGCCAGCAGTTTTGGGGCAGCTAGCACAGATACGCAGTATTTT.

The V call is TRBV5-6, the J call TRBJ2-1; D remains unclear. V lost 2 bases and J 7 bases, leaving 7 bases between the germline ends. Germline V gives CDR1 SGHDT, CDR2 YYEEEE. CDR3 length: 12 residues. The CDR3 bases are TGTGCCAGCAGCTTTCAACCGAATGAGCAGTTCTTC. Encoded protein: CASSFQPNEQFF.

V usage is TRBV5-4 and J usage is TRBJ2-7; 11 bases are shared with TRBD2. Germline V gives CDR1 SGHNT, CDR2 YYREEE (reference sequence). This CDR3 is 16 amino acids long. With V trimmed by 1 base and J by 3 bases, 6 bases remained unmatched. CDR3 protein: CASSLPSGGIHYEQYF. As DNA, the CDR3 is TGTGCCAGCAGCTTGCCTAGCGGGGGGATACACTACGAGCAGTACTTC.

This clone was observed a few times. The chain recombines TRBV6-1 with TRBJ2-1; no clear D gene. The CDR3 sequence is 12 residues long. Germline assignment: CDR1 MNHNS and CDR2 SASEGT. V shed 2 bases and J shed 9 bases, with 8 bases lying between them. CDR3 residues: CASSEYQSEQFF. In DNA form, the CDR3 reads TGTGCCAGCAGTGAATATCAGAGTGAGCAGTTCTTC.

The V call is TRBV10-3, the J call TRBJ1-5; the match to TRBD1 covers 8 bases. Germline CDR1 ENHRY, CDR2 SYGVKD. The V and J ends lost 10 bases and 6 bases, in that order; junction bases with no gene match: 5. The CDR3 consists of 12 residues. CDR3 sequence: CATAGGGQPQHF. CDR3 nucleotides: TGTGCCACTGCAGGGGGCGGTCAGCCCCAGCATTTT.

The CDR3 DNA is TGTGCCAGCCTTAACCGGGACCCAGTTAACTATGGCTACACCTTC. Amino acid sequence: CASLNRDPVNYGYTF. This chain uses TRBV28 with TRBJ1-2, with D possibly being TRBD1 (5 bases). The CDR3 loop spans 15 amino acids. Deletions cut 8 bases from V and 1 base from J, with 17 bases between. The germline V gene has CDR1 MDHEN and CDR2 SYDVKM.

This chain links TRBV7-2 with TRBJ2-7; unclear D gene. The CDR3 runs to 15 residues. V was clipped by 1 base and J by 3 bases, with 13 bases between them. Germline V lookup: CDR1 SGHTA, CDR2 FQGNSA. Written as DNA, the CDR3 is TGTGCCAGCAGCTTAGATAGGCAGAAGTTCTACGAGCAGTACTTC. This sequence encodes CASSLDRQKFYEQYF.

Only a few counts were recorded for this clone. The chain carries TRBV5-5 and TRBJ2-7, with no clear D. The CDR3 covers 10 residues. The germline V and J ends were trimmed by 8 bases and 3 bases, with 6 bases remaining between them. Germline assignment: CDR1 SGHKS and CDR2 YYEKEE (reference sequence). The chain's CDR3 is CASNDYEQYF. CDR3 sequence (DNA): TGTGCCAGTAACGACTACGAGCAGTACTTC.

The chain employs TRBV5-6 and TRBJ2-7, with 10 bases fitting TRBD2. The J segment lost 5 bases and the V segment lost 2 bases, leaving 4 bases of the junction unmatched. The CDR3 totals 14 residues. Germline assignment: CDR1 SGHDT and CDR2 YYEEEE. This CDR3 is CASSFLAGVNEQYF. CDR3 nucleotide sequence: TGTGCCAGCAGCTTTCTAGCGGGAGTCAACGAGCAGTACTTC.

This chain's CDR3 is CASSITSETLKRTDTQYF. As DNA, the CDR3 is TGTGCCAGTAGTATAACTAGCGAGACCCTAAAACGCACAGATACGCAGTATTTT. The chain links TRBV19 to TRBJ2-3, with 7 bases matching TRBD2. The V gene end was trimmed by 2 bases and the J gene end by 1 base; junction bases not matched to a gene: 12. This CDR3 spans 18 amino acids. Per germline, CDR1 LNHDA and CDR2 SQIVND (reference sequence).

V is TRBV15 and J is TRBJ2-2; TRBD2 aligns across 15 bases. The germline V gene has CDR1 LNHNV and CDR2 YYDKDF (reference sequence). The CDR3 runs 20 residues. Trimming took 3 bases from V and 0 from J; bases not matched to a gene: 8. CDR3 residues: CATSSTGTSGRPTNTGELFF. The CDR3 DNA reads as TGTGCCACCAGCAGCACAGGGACTAGCGGGAGGCCAACGAACACCGGGGAGCTGTTTTTT. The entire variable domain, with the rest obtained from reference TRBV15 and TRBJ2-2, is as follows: DAMVIQNPRYQVTQFGKPVTLSCSQTLNHNVMYWYQQKSSQAPKLLFHYYDKDFNNEADTPDNFQSRRPNTSFCFLDIRSPGLGDTAMYLCATSSTGTSGRPTNTGELFFGEGSRLTVL.

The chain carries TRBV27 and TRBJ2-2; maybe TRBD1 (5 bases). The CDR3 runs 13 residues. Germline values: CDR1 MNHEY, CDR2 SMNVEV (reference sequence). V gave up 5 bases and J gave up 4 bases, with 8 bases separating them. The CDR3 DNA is TGTGCCAGCAGTCAGGGTTTCACCGGGGAGCTGTTTTTT. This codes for CASSQGFTGELFF.

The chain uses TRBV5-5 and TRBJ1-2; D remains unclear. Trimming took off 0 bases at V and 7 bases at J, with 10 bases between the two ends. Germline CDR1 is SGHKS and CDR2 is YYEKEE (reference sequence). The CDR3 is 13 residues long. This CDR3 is CASSLGQTGGYTF. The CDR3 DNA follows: TGTGCCAGCAGCTTGGGGCAGACGGGTGGCTACACCTTC. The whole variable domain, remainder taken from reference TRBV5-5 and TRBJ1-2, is DAGVTQSPTHLIKTRGQQVTLRCSPISGHKSVSWYQQVLGQGPQFIFQYYEKEERGRGNFPDRFSARQFPNYSSELNVNALLLGDSALYLCASSLGQTGGYTFGSGTRLTVV.

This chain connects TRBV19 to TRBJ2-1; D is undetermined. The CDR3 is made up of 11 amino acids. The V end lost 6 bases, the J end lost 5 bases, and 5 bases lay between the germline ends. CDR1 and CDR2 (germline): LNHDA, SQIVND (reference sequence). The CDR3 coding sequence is TGTGCCAGTAGCCTTGACAATGAGCAGTTCTTC. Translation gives CASSLDNEQFF. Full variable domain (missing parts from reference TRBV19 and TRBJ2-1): DGGITQSPKYLFRKEGQNVTLSCEQNLNHDAMYWYRQDPGQGLRLIYYSQIVNDFQKGDIAEGYSVSREKKESFPLTVTSAQKNPTAFYLCASSLDNEQFFGPGTRLTVL.

The CDR3, as DNA: TGTGCCAGCGTGGTAGCGGGAAGATCACCCCTCCACTTT. This translates into CASVVAGRSPLHF. V usage is TRBV6-1 and J usage is TRBJ1-6; D uncertain. Germline-derived CDR1 and CDR2 are MNHNS and SASEGT. The CDR3 is 13 residues long. Trimming removed 8 bases at V and 10 bases at J, with 15 bases between.

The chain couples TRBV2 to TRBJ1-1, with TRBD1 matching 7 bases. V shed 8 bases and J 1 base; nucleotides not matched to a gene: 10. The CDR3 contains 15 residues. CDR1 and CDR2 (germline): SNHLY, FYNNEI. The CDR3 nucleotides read TGTGCCAGCGGACAAGGGAGGGGGCGGAACACTGAAGCTTTCTTT. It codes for CASGQGRGRNTEAFF.

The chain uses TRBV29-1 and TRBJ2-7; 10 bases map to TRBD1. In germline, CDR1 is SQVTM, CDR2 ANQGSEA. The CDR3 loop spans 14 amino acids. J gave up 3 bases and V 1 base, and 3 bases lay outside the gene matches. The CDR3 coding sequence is TGCAGCGTTGAAGTCCGGACAGGGGGCTACGAGCAGTACTTC. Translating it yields CSVEVRTGGYEQYF.

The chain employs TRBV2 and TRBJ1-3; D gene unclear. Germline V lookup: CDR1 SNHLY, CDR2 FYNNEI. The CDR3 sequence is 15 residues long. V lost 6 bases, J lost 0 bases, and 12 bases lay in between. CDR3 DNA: TGTGCCAGCAGGCAAGGACTGGGCTCTGGAAACACCATATATTTT. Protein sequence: CASRQGLGSGNTIYF. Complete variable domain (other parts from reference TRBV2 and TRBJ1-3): EPEVTQTPSHQVTQMGQEVILRCVPISNHLYFYWYRQILGQKVEFLVSFYNNEISEKSEIFDDQFSVERPDGSNFTLKIRSTKLEDSAMYFCASRQGLGSGNTIYFGEGSWLTVV.

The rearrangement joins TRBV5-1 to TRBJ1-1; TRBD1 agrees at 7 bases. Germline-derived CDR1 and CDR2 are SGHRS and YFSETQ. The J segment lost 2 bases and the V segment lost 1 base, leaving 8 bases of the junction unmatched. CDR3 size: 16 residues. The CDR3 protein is CASSLILQGYNTEAFF. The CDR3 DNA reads TGCGCCAGCAGCTTGATACTACAGGGGTATAACACTGAAGCTTTCTTT.